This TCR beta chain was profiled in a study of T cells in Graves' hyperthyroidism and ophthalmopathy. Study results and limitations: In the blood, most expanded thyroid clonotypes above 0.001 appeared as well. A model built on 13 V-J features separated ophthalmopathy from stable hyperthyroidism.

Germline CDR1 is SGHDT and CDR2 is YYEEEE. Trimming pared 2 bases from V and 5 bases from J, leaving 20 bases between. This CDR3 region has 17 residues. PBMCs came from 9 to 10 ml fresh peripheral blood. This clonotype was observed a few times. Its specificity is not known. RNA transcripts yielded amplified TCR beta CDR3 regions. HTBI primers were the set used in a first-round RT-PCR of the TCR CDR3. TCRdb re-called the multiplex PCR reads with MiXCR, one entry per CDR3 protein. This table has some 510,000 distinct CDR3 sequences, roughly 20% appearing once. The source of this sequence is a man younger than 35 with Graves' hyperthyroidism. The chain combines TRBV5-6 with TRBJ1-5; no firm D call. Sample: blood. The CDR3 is CASSFGGPARYDQPQHF. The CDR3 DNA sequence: TGTGCCAGCAGCTTTGGAGGGCCAGCCAGGTACGATCAGCCCCAGCATTTT.